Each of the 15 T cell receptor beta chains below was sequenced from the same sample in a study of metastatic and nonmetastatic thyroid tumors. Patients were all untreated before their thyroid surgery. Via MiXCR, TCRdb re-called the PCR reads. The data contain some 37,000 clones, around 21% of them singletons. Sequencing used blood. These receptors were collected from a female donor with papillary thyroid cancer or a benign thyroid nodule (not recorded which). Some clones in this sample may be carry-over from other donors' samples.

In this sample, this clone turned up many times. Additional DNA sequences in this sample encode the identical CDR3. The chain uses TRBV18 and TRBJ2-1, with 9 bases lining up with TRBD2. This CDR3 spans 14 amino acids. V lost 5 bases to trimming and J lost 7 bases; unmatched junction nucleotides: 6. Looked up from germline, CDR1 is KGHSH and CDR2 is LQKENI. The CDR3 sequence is CASSAGGPGNEQFF. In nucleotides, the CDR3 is TGTGCCAGCTCAGCGGGAGGGCCGGGGAATGAGCAGTTCTTC. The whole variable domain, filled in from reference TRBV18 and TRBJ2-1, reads NAGVMQNPRHLVRRRGQEARLRCSPMKGHSHVYWYRQLPEEGLKFMVYLQKENIIDESGMPKERFSAEFPKEGPSILRIQQVVRGDSAAYFCASSAGGPGNEQFFGPGTRLTVL.

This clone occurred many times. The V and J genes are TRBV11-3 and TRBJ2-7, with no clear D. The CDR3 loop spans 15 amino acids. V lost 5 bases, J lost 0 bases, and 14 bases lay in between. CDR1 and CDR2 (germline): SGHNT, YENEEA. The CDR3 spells CASSPGLISSYEQYF. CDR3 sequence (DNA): TGTGCCAGCAGCCCCGGATTAATCAGCTCCTACGAGCAGTACTTC.

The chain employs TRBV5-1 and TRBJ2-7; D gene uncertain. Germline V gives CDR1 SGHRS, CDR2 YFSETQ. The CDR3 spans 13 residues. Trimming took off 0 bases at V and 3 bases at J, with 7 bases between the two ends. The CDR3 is CASSLVGSYEQYF. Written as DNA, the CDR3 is TGCGCCAGCAGCTTGGTAGGTAGCTACGAGCAGTACTTC.

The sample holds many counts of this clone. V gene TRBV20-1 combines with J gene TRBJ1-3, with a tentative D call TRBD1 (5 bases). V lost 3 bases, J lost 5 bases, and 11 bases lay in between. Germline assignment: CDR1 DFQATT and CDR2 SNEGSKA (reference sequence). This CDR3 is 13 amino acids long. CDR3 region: CSASKTDRNTIYF. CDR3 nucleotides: TGCAGTGCTAGTAAGACAGATAGAAACACCATATATTTT.

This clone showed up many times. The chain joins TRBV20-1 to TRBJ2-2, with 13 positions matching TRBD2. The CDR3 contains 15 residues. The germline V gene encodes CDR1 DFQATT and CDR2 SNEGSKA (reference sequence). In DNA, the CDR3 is TGCGCAATAATTACTAGCGGGAGGGAATACGGGGAGCTGTTTTTT. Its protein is CAIITSGREYGELFF.

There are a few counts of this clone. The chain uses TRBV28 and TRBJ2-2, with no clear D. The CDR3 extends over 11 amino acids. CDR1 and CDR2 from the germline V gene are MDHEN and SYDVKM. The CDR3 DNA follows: TGTGCTATTGTCTTAAACGGGGAGCTGTTTTTT. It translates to CAIVLNGELFF.

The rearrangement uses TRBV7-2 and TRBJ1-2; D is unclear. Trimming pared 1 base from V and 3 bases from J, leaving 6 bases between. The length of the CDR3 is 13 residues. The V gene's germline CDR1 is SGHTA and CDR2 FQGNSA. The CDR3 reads CASSLGADYGYTF. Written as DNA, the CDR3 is TGTGCCAGCAGCTTAGGCGCAGACTATGGCTACACCTTC.

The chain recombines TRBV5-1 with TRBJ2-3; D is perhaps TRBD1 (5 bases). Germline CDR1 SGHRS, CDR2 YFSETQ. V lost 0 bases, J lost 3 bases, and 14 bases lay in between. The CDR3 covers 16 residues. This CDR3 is CASSLEQVVRTDTQYF. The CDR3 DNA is TGCGCCAGCAGCTTGGAACAGGTGGTGAGGACAGATACGCAGTATTTT.

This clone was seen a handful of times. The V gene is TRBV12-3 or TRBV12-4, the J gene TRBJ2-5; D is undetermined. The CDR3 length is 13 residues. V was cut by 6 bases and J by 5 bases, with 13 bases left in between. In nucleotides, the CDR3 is TGTGCCAGCAGACCCGCGGTTGGGGAGACCCAGTACTTC. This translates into CASRPAVGETQYF.

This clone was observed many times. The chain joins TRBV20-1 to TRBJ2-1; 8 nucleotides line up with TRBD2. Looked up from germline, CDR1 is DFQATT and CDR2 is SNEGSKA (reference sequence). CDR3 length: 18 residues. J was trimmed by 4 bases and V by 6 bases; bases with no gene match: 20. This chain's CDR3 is CSAETGGFSLAGYNEQFF. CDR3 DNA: TGCAGTGCCGAAACGGGGGGTTTCTCGCTAGCGGGTTACAATGAGCAGTTCTTC.

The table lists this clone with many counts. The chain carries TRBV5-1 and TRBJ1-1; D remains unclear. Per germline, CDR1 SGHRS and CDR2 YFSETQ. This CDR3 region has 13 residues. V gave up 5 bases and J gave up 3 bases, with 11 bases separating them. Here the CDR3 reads CASRNEMDTEAFF. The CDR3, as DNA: TGCGCCAGCAGGAATGAGATGGACACTGAAGCTTTCTTT.

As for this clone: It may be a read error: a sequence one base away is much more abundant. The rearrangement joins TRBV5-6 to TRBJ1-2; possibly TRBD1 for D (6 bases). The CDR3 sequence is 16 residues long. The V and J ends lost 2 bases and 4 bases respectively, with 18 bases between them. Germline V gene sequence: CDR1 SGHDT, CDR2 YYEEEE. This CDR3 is CASSFGGGGGFYGYTF. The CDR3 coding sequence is TGTGCCAGCAGCTTTGGAGGAGGGGGTGGATTCTATGGCTACACCTTC.

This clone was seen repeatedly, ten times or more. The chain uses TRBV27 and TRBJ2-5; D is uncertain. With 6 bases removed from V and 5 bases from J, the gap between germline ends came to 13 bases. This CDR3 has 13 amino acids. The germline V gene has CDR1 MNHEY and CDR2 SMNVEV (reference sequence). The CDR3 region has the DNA TGTGCCAGCAGATTTGAGCGAGAGGAGACCCAGTACTTC. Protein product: CASRFEREETQYF.

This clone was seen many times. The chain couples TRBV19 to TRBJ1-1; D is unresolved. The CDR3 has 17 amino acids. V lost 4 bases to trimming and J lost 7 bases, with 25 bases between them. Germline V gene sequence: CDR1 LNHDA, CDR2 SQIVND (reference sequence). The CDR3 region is CASSTIGRASSDGEAFF. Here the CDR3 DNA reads TGTGCCAGTAGTACCATAGGGCGGGCTTCCTCAGACGGTGAAGCTTTCTTT.

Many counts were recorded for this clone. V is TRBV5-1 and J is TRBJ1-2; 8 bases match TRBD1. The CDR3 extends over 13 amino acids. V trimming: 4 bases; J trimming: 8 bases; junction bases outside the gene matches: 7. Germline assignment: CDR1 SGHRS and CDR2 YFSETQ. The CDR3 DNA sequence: TGCGCCAGCAGCCCAGGACAGGGAGAGGGCTACACCTTC. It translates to CASSPGQGEGYTF.